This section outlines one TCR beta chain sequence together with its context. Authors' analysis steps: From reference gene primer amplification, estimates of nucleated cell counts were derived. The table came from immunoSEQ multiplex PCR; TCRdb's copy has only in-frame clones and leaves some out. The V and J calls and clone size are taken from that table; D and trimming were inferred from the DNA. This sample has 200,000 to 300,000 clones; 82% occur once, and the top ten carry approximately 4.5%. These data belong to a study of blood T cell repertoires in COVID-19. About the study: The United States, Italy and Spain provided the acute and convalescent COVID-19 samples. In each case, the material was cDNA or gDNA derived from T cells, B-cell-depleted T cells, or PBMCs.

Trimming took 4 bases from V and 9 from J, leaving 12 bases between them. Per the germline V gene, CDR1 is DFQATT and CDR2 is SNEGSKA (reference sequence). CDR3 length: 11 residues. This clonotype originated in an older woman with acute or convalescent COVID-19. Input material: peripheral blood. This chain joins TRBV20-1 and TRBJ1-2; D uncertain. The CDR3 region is CSANPVSSYTF. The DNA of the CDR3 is TGCAGTGCTAACCCAGTATCGAGCTACACCTTC.